Following are 16 T cell receptor beta chains from one sample sequenced in a study of cytotoxic CD8 clonotypes in ibrutinib-treated CLL. Data came from immunoSEQ multiplex PCR; TCRdb stores just in-frame clones and leaves some out. In the table there are 20,000 to 25,000 clones, roughly four fifths of which are singletons. The source was PBMCs, collected before ibrutinib treatment. Receptors were obtained from a human donor with chronic lymphocytic leukemia.

This clone was seen only once. CDR3 in DNA: TGTGCCATCAGTTTGGTAGTTCCGTCCGGGGAGCTGTTTTTT. This sequence encodes CAISLVVPSGELFF. The J gene is TRBJ2-2, the V gene TRBV10-3; D is undetermined. V lost 5 bases, J lost 6 bases, and 13 bases lay in between. In germline, CDR1 is ENHRY, CDR2 SYGVKD. CDR3 length equals 14 residues.

The J gene is TRBJ2-4, the V gene TRBV7-2, with 10 bases that match TRBD2. V was pared by 2 bases and J by 0 bases, with 4 bases of the junction left unmatched. Looked up from germline, CDR1 is SGHTA and CDR2 is FQGNSA. The CDR3 has 17 residues. CDR3 sequence: CASSLSGRAGAKNIQYF. CDR3 DNA: TGTGCCAGCAGCTTAAGCGGGAGGGCCGGAGCCAAAAACATTCAGTACTTC. The full variable domain, completed using reference TRBV7-2 and TRBJ2-4, is GAGVSQSPSNKVTEKGKDVELRCDPISGHTALYWYRQSLGQGLEFLIYFQGNSAPDKSGLPSDRFSAERTGGSVSTLTIQRTQQEDSAVYLCASSLSGRAGAKNIQYFGAGTRLSVL.

This clone was picked up a small number of times. The chain uses TRBV4-2 and TRBJ2-7; D gene unclear. Germline V gene sequence: CDR1 LGHNA, CDR2 YNFKEQ. This CDR3 comprises 15 residues. Trimming took off 0 bases at V and 1 base at J, with 10 bases between the two ends. CDR3 region: CASSQEGGQSYEQYF. The CDR3 DNA reads TGTGCCAGCAGCCAAGAAGGTGGGCAGTCCTACGAGCAGTACTTC.

The rearrangement uses TRBV5-1 and TRBJ1-2; 7 bases fit TRBD1. Germline lookup yields CDR1 SGHRS and CDR2 YFSETQ. The CDR3 consists of 14 residues. Germline trimming cut 4 bases from V and 8 bases from J; bases unmatched to any gene: 11. The CDR3: CASSTQYRGKGYTF. The CDR3 bases are TGCGCCAGCAGCACGCAATACAGGGGAAAGGGCTACACCTTC. Complete variable domain (other parts from reference TRBV5-1 and TRBJ1-2): KAGVTQTPRYLIKTRGQQVTLSCSPISGHRSVSWYQQTPGQGLQFLFEYFSETQRNKGNFPGRFSGRQFSNSRSEMNVSTLELGDSALYLCASSTQYRGKGYTFGSGTRLTVV.

J is TRBJ2-7 and V is TRBV5-1; 12 positions agree with TRBD1. The CDR3 covers 17 residues. V shed 0 bases and J 4 bases; nucleotides not matched to a gene: 8. CDR1 and CDR2 (germline): SGHRS, YFSETQ. The CDR3: CASSLESRDRGLYEQYF. The CDR3 coding sequence is TGCGCCAGCAGCTTGGAGTCCCGGGACAGGGGGCTGTACGAGCAGTACTTC.

The rearrangement links TRBV25-1 to TRBJ2-7; D is ambiguous. Trimming removed 8 bases from V and 0 bases from J, with 8 bases in between. CDR3 size: 12 residues. CDR1 and CDR2 from the germline V gene are MGHDK and SYGVNS. In DNA form, the CDR3 reads TGTGCCAGCGGGTCACCCTCCTACGAGCAGTACTTC. Protein: CASGSPSYEQYF.

The gene calls are TRBV5-6 and TRBJ1-1, with 8 bases matching TRBD1. The V segment lost 4 bases and the J segment 5 bases; nucleotides outside the gene matches: 7. CDR3 length equals 14 residues. CDR1 and CDR2 (germline): SGHDT, YYEEEE. The CDR3 DNA reads as TGTGCCAGCAGCCCGGACAGGGCAACTACTGAAGCTTTCTTT. It encodes CASSPDRATTEAFF.

The chain has TRBV19 and TRBJ2-1; 7 nucleotides match TRBD1. CDR1 and CDR2 (germline): LNHDA, SQIVND (reference sequence). The trim removed 6 bases at V and 1 base at J, leaving 3 bases unmatched. The CDR3 loop spans 14 amino acids. The CDR3 loop is CASSPGQSYNEQFF. In nucleotides, the CDR3 is TGTGCCAGTAGCCCGGGACAGTCCTACAATGAGCAGTTCTTC.

This clone occurred a few times. The V call is TRBV30, the J call TRBJ1-2; TRBD1 matches 10 bases. The CDR3 is made up of 15 amino acids. CDR1 is GTSNPN and CDR2 is SVGIG in the germline V gene (reference sequence). V dropped 2 bases and J dropped 7; count of bases not matched to a gene: 10. CDR3 loop: CAWSPTSTGGFGYTF. The CDR3 DNA follows: TGTGCCTGGAGTCCTACCTCGACAGGGGGCTTTGGCTACACCTTC.

This chain joins TRBV5-1 and TRBJ2-7, with unresolved D. The germline V and J ends were trimmed by 0 bases and 2 bases, with 9 bases remaining between them. Germline V gives CDR1 SGHRS, CDR2 YFSETQ. The CDR3 covers 14 residues. The CDR3 DNA reads as TGCGCCAGCAGCTTGGAGACACCCACCTACGAGCAGTACTTC. Its translation: CASSLETPTYEQYF.

The J gene is TRBJ2-3, the V gene TRBV19; D gene unclear. This CDR3 region has 13 residues. Trimming left V 8 bases short and J 0 bases short, with 9 bases between. Germline values: CDR1 LNHDA, CDR2 SQIVND (reference sequence). This chain's CDR3 is CASGSGSTDTQYF. CDR3 DNA sequence: TGTGCCAGTGGCTCGGGTAGCACAGATACGCAGTATTTT.

The chain employs TRBV6-1 and TRBJ1-1; TRBD1 agrees at 11 bases. The germline CDR1 and CDR2 sequences are MNHNS and SASEGT. The ends lost 6 bases at V and 11 bases at J; junction bases unmatched: 11. The CDR3 has 14 residues. The CDR3 region has the DNA TGTGCCAGCAGAGGACAGGGGGCCAGTCTCGGGGCTTTCTTT. This codes for CASRGQGASLGAFF.

The chain employs TRBV29-1 and TRBJ2-7; tentative D call: TRBD1 (6 bases). Per germline, CDR1 SQVTM and CDR2 ANQGSEA. The CDR3 consists of 14 residues. Trimming took 0 bases from V and 3 from J, leaving 12 bases between them. CDR3 amino acids: CSVEDSQGLYEQYF. Here the CDR3 DNA reads TGCAGCGTTGAAGATAGCCAGGGGCTCTACGAGCAGTACTTC.

The chain joins TRBV6-5 to TRBJ1-5, with D tentatively TRBD1 (5 bases). V lost 6 bases and J lost 3, with 15 bases in between. Germline CDR1 and CDR2: MNHEY and SVGAGI. This CDR3 contains 15 residues. In DNA, the CDR3 is TGTGCCAGCAGACAGACAGATTTCAACAATCAGCCCCAGCATTTT. It specifies CASRQTDFNNQPQHF.

The chain links TRBV30 to TRBJ1-2; D is ambiguous. The ends were cut back, 5 bases at V and 5 bases at J, with 6 bases in the middle. Germline lookup yields CDR1 GTSNPN and CDR2 SVGIG (reference sequence). CDR3 length: 10 amino acids. The CDR3 nucleotides read TGTGCCTGGGACTTTTATGGCTACACCTTC. Protein sequence: CAWDFYGYTF.

This clone was counted between two and nine times. The DNA for the CDR3 is TGCGCCAGCAGCTTCGGGGGCAGCTCTGGGGCCAACGTCCTGACTTTC. Protein: CASSFGGSSGANVLTF. The V gene is TRBV5-1, the J gene TRBJ2-6; D assignment may be TRBD1 or TRBD2 (6 bases each). V was clipped by 2 bases and J by 0 bases, with 9 bases between them. Germline V gene lookup returns CDR1 SGHRS and CDR2 YFSETQ. This CDR3 spans 16 amino acids.